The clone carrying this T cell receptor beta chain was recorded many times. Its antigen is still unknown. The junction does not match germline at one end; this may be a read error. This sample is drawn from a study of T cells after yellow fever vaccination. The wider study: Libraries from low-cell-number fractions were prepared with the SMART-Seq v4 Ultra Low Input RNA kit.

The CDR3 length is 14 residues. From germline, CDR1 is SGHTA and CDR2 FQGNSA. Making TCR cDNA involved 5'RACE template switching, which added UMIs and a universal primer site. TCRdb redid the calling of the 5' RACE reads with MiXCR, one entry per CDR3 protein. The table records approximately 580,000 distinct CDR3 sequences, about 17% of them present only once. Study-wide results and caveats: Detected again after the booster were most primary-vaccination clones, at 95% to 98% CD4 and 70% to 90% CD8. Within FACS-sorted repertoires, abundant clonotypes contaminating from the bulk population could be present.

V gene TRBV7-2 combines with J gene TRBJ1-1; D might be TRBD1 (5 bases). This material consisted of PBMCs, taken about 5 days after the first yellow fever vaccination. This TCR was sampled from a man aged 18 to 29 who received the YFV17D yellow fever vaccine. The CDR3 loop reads CASSLATVNTEAFF. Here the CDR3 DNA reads TGTGCCAGCAGTTTAGCGACAGTGAACACTGAAGCTTTCTTT. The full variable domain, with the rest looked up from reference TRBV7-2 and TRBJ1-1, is GAGVSQSPSNKVTEKGKDVELRCDPISGHTALYWYRQSLGQGLEFLIYFQGNSAPDKSGLPSDRFSAERTGGSVSTLTIQRTQQEDSAVYLCASSLATVNTEAFFGQGTRLTVV.